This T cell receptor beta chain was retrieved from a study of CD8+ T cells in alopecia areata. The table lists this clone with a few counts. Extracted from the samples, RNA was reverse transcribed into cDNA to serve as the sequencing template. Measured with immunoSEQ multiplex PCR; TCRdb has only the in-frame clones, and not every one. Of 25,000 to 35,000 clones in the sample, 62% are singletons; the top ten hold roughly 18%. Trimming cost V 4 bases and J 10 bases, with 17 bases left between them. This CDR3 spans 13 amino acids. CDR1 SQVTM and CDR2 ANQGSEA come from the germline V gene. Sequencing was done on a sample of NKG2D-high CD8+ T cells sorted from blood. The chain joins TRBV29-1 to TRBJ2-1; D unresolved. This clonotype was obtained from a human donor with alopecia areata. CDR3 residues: CSVVTARRHEQFF. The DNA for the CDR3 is TGCAGCGTTGTTACGGCCCGGAGACACGAGCAGTTCTTC.